Each of the 10 T cell receptor beta chains below was sequenced from the same sample in a study of blood T cell repertoires in COVID-19. Sequencing used immunoSEQ multiplex PCR; TCRdb keeps in-frame clones, though not all of them. The sample carries 300,000 to 450,000 clones, around 90% recorded once. Sequenced: PBMCs or T cells enriched from blood (not recorded which). Source of these receptors: a woman aged 18 to 35 who had recovered from COVID-19.

This clone has only one observation. V is TRBV9 and J is TRBJ1-2; the match to TRBD1 covers 7 bases. The V gene end was trimmed by 2 bases and the J gene end by 7 bases; junction bases not matched to a gene: 5. Germline values: CDR1 SGDLS, CDR2 YYNGEE. This CDR3 is built from 13 residues. The CDR3 DNA follows: TGTGCCAGCAGCGTGAGACAGGGAAGTGGCTACACCTTC. Protein product: CASSVRQGSGYTF.

This clone was seen a single time. Here the CDR3 DNA reads TGTGCCAGCAGTGGGCCGGGACAGCCTTCCTACGAGCAGTACTTC. It yields the protein CASSGPGQPSYEQYF. This rearrangement joins TRBV25-1 to TRBJ2-7, with TRBD1 matching 7 bases. The CDR3 extends over 15 amino acids. Germline lookup yields CDR1 MGHDK and CDR2 SYGVNS. V lost 4 bases, J lost 1 base, and 7 bases stayed unmatched.

This clone was detected only a few times. The chain carries TRBV25-1 and TRBJ1-2, with 12 nucleotides matching TRBD1. With V trimmed by 7 bases and J by 2 bases, 14 bases remained unmatched. From germline, CDR1 is MGHDK and CDR2 SYGVNS. The CDR3 has 18 residues. Written as DNA, the CDR3 is TGTGCCAGCACCTCATCCCCGGGACAGGGGGCTCGAAACTATGGCTACACCTTC. It codes for CASTSSPGQGARNYGYTF.

V is TRBV19 and J is TRBJ1-6, with 10 bases fitting TRBD1. Trimming at V came to 3 bases and at J to 8 bases, leaving 7 bases not matched to a gene. This CDR3 contains 16 residues. Germline V gives CDR1 LNHDA, CDR2 SQIVND (reference sequence). The CDR3 sequence is CASSIRTGGMDSPLHF. DNA for the CDR3: TGTGCCAGTAGTATTAGGACAGGGGGTATGGATTCACCCCTCCACTTT.

This chain links TRBV5-1 with TRBJ1-3; no clear D. Germline CDR1 is SGHRS and CDR2 is YFSETQ. Trimming took off 0 bases at V and 0 bases at J, with 7 bases between the two ends. The CDR3 is 15 amino acids. The DNA of the CDR3 is TGCGCCAGCAGCTTGGCGTTTTCCTCTGGAAACACCATATATTTT. Amino acids: CASSLAFSSGNTIYF.

The chain joins TRBV5-4 to TRBJ2-5; D is perhaps TRBD1 (7 bases). Trimming took off 0 bases at V and 7 bases at J, with 13 bases between the two ends. The germline gives CDR1 SGHNT, CDR2 YYREEE (reference sequence). CDR3 length equals 14 residues. The CDR3 region has the DNA TGTGCCAGCAGCTTGGAGGGGGGACAGACGACCCAGTACTTC. Amino acid sequence: CASSLEGGQTTQYF.

This clone appeared a single time. The chain combines TRBV5-5 with TRBJ2-3; no firm D call. CDR1 is SGHKS, CDR2 YYEKEE, per germline (reference sequence). The germline V and J ends were trimmed by 4 bases and 4 bases, with 13 bases remaining between them. The length of the CDR3 is 14 residues. CDR3 coding DNA: TGTGCCAGCAGCATACAGACCCGGCCAGATACGCAGTATTTT. This encodes CASSIQTRPDTQYF.

The chain has TRBV13 and TRBJ1-5; 9 nucleotides match TRBD1. Germline CDR1 PRHDT, CDR2 FYEKMQ (reference sequence). The CDR3 contains 15 residues. V lost 3 bases, J lost 7 bases, and 7 bases stayed unmatched. This chain's CDR3 is CASSFNRGLRQPQHF. The CDR3 region has the DNA TGTGCCAGCAGCTTCAACAGGGGGCTGAGGCAGCCCCAGCATTTT.

The chain carries TRBV9 and TRBJ1-2; 9 bases align to TRBD1. This CDR3 is 14 amino acids long. Trimming at V came to 6 bases and at J to 4 bases, leaving 7 bases not matched to a gene. Germline V gives CDR1 SGDLS, CDR2 YYNGEE. DNA for the CDR3: TGTGCCAGCAAGCCCGGGACAGGGCCCTATGGCTACACCTTC. Encoded protein: CASKPGTGPYGYTF.

The chain has TRBV19 and TRBJ2-7; a possible D gene is TRBD2 (5 bases). Trimming left V 3 bases short and J 6 bases short, with 18 bases between. Germline lookup yields CDR1 LNHDA and CDR2 SQIVND (reference sequence). The CDR3 runs 15 residues. CDR3 DNA: TGTGCCAGTAGTATCGACGCCGTTGGAGGTCGCGAGCAGTACTTC. Encoded protein: CASSIDAVGGREQYF.